A single sample gave rise to the 8 T cell receptor beta chains below, sequenced in a study of blood T cell repertoires in COVID-19. Only in-frame clones appear in the TCRdb table, and some are missing; sequencing was by immunoSEQ multiplex PCR. The table records around 290,000 clones, approximately 89% of them present only once. What was sequenced was peripheral blood. These receptors were obtained from a woman in her fifties or sixties who had recovered from COVID-19.

The V and J genes are TRBV6-5 and TRBJ1-1; no clear D gene. CDR1 is MNHEY and CDR2 is SVGAGI in the germline V gene. The CDR3 has 14 residues. Trimming cost V 10 bases and J 5 bases, with 20 bases left between them. The CDR3 loop is CATPRAIAGTEAFF. The CDR3 DNA follows: TGTGCCACTCCTAGGGCCATTGCGGGGACTGAAGCTTTCTTT.

This chain uses TRBV4-2 with TRBJ2-7; 9 positions match TRBD2. The CDR3 length is 15 residues. After removal of 4 bases from V and 4 bases from J, the junction contained 8 bases not matched to a gene. In germline, CDR1 is LGHNA, CDR2 YNFKEQ. Written as DNA, the CDR3 is TGTGCCAGCAGCCCAAGTTTTGCGGGAGGGTACGAGCAGTACTTC. Protein: CASSPSFAGGYEQYF.

V usage is TRBV6-5 and J usage is TRBJ2-1; the match to TRBD1 covers 7 bases. V was pared by 6 bases and J by 6 bases, with 8 bases of the junction left unmatched. This CDR3 has 14 amino acids. CDR1 is MNHEY, CDR2 SVGAGI, per germline. The CDR3 nucleotides are TGTGCCAGCAGCTCCCGACAGGGCATCAATGAGCAGTTCTTC. This encodes CASSSRQGINEQFF.

In its sample, this clone was seen a few times. V is TRBV28 and J is TRBJ1-5; a weak D match, TRBD1 (6 bases). CDR1 is MDHEN, CDR2 SYDVKM, per germline. The length of the CDR3 is 15 residues. V was pared by 7 bases and J by 0 bases, with 13 bases between. The DNA of the CDR3 is TGTGCCAGCATTTACCCAGGGGCTAGCAATCAGCCCCAGCATTTT. This translates into CASIYPGASNQPQHF.

The chain joins TRBV5-3 to TRBJ1-6, with TRBD1 matching 9 bases. TRBV5-3 carries the ORF label, with uncertain function. V lost 4 bases to trimming and J lost 5 bases; unmatched junction nucleotides: 4. The CDR3 length is 15 residues. The CDR3 coding sequence is TGTGCCAGAAGCCCAGGGACAGGGCATAATTCACCCCTCCACTTT. Translated, it gives CARSPGTGHNSPLHF.

This clone was seen only a few times. CDR3 sequence (DNA): TGTGCCACCCGATTCGGGACTGAAGCTTTCTTT. Translating gives CATRFGTEAFF. This rearrangement joins TRBV2 to TRBJ1-1; D not resolved. The V and J ends lost 10 bases and 5 bases respectively, with 11 bases between them. CDR1 and CDR2 (germline): SNHLY, FYNNEI. The CDR3 has 11 amino acids.

V gene TRBV7-2 combines with J gene TRBJ2-7; D possibly corresponds to TRBD2 (6 bases). CDR1 SGHTA and CDR2 FQGNSA come from the germline V gene. The CDR3 totals 14 residues. V was trimmed by 8 bases and J by 1 base, leaving 15 bases between them. In nucleotides, the CDR3 is TGTGCCAGCGGTTTCGGGACTCTTTCCTACGAGCAGTACTTC. The encoded protein is CASGFGTLSYEQYF.

This clone appeared a single time. The gene calls are TRBV14 and TRBJ2-2; 11 positions agree with TRBD2. In germline, CDR1 is SGHDN, CDR2 FVKESK. Unmatched junction bases numbered 10, after V lost 0 bases and J lost 7 bases. This CDR3 spans 18 amino acids. CDR3: CASSQEFGTSGRGGELFF. The CDR3 DNA reads TGTGCCAGCAGCCAAGAATTTGGGACTAGCGGCCGTGGCGGGGAGCTGTTTTTT. The variable domain in full, completed from reference TRBV14 and TRBJ2-2, reads EAGVTQFPSHSVIEKGQTVTLRCDPISGHDNLYWYRRVMGKEIKFLLHFVKESKQDESGMPNNRFLAERTGGTYSTLKVQPAELEDSGVYFCASSQEFGTSGRGGELFFGEGSRLTVL.